Shown below are 13 T cell receptor beta chains from a single sample sequenced in a study of Ad26.COV2.S vaccination and SARS-CoV-2 variants. Treatment reported: around 19 received Ad26.COV2.S at low or high dose, single or two shots; 5 received placebo; per-sample allocation not given. After the first vaccine or placebo injection, samples were drawn on day 63. Only in-frame clones appear in the TCRdb table, and some are missing; sequencing was by immunoSEQ multiplex PCR. The repertoire holds about 350,000 clones, with around 89% as singletons. The sequences come from peripheral blood, collected in a trial of Ad26.COV2.S vaccine versus placebo. Source of these receptors: a person between 18 and 59 years old who received the Ad26.COV2.S COVID-19 vaccine or a placebo.

This clone has a handful of counts. J is TRBJ1-1 and V is TRBV5-4, with TRBD1 matching over 9 bases. The length of the CDR3 is 13 residues. The germline V gene has CDR1 SGHNT and CDR2 YYREEE (reference sequence). Trimming removed 4 bases from V and 7 bases from J; junction bases left unmatched: 5. The CDR3 sequence is CASSPGQGLEAFF. The CDR3 bases are TGTGCCAGCAGCCCGGGACAGGGACTTGAAGCTTTCTTT.

The chain is built from TRBV7-6 and TRBJ1-4; D remains unclear. In germline, CDR1 is SGHVS, CDR2 FNYEAQ. Trimming took 5 bases from V and 7 from J, leaving 20 bases between them. This CDR3 comprises 16 residues. The CDR3 coding sequence is TGTGCCAGCAGCCAAGGCGAGGCGGAGGGAGGTGAAAAACTGTTTTTT. This codes for CASSQGEAEGGEKLFF.

The chain links TRBV30 to TRBJ2-7; 7 bases align to TRBD1. With 5 bases clipped from V and 6 bases from J, the junction kept 7 bases outside the gene matches. There are 12 residues in the CDR3. Germline CDR1 and CDR2: GTSNPN and SVGIG (reference sequence). The CDR3 DNA follows: TGTGCCTGGGATCGGACAGGAGGCGAGCAGTACTTC. This encodes CAWDRTGGEQYF.

This clone was observed a few times. The chain uses TRBV9 and TRBJ2-2; perhaps D is TRBD1 or TRBD2 (5 bases each). V was trimmed by 0 bases and J by 4 bases, leaving 13 bases between them. The CDR3 totals 16 residues. The germline gives CDR1 SGDLS, CDR2 YYNGEE. The CDR3 protein is CASSVAQGRATGELFF. CDR3 in DNA: TGTGCCAGCAGCGTAGCTCAGGGACGGGCCACCGGGGAGCTGTTTTTT.

CDR3 amino acids: CASRRGSNSPLHF. The DNA for the CDR3 is TGTGCCAGCAGGAGGGGCAGCAATTCACCCCTCCACTTT. This sequence joins TRBV6-5 and TRBJ1-6; D may be TRBD1 (5 bases). Germline CDR1 is MNHEY and CDR2 is SVGAGI. The length of the CDR3 is 13 residues. Trimming removed 6 bases at V and 7 bases at J, with 10 bases between.

The genes are TRBV28 and TRBJ1-2, with D tentatively TRBD1 (5 bases). Trimming left V 3 bases short and J 8 bases short, with 10 bases between. The CDR3 is made up of 12 amino acids. Germline V gene data show CDR1 as MDHEN and CDR2 as SYDVKM. CDR3 bases: TGTGCCAGCAGTTTGACAGTCACGGGCTACACCTTC. This translates into CASSLTVTGYTF.

V gene TRBV5-1 combines with J gene TRBJ2-5; maybe TRBD1 (5 bases). The CDR3 length is 14 residues. Trimming pared 0 bases from V and 5 bases from J, leaving 11 bases between. CDR1 SGHRS and CDR2 YFSETQ come from the germline V gene. The CDR3 spells CASSLEKGWETQYF. The CDR3, as DNA: TGCGCCAGCAGCTTGGAGAAGGGGTGGGAGACCCAGTACTTC.

This chain connects TRBV18 to TRBJ2-7, with 8 bases fitting TRBD2. CDR1 and CDR2 from the germline V gene are KGHSH and LQKENI. The CDR3 is 14 amino acids. V lost 5 bases to trimming and J lost 6 bases; unmatched junction nucleotides: 9. The CDR3 DNA reads as TGTGCCAGCTCAACGGGACTAGGTGAGGGCGAGCAGTACTTC. This codes for CASSTGLGEGEQYF.

This chain uses TRBV4-3 with TRBJ1-2; maybe TRBD1 (5 bases). This CDR3 has 14 residues. Trimming took off 0 bases at V and 9 bases at J, with 14 bases between the two ends. From germline, CDR1 is LGHNA and CDR2 YSLEER. The chain's CDR3 is CASSQEGDPGRYTF. The CDR3 region has the DNA TGCGCCAGCAGCCAAGAGGGGGACCCGGGTCGCTACACCTTC.

This chain uses TRBV9 with TRBJ2-7; unclear D gene. The CDR3 extends over 14 amino acids. With 0 bases removed from V and 3 bases from J, the gap between germline ends came to 10 bases. Germline lookup yields CDR1 SGDLS and CDR2 YYNGEE. CDR3 protein: CASSVAVGRYEQYF. Here the CDR3 DNA reads TGTGCCAGCAGCGTAGCCGTTGGGCGCTACGAGCAGTACTTC.

The rearrangement links TRBV7-3 to TRBJ2-6; D gene uncertain. Between the trimmed V and J ends, which lost 2 bases and 1 base, there was a span of 6 bases. Germline V gene data show CDR1 as SGHTA and CDR2 as FQGTGA. CDR3 size: 15 residues. DNA of the CDR3: TGTGCCAGCAGCTTAGGCGCTTCTGGGGCCAACGTCCTGACTTTC. Translated: CASSLGASGANVLTF.

The chain carries TRBV5-4 and TRBJ2-7; D perhaps matches TRBD2 (6 bases). Per the germline V gene, CDR1 is SGHNT and CDR2 is YYREEE (reference sequence). The CDR3 is 13 amino acids. V was cut by 4 bases and J by 3 bases, with 11 bases left in between. In DNA form, the CDR3 reads TGTGCCAGCAGCCCCGGGAGTCACTACGAGCAGTACTTC. Amino acids: CASSPGSHYEQYF.

Regarding this clone: The sample holds other DNA sequences that translate to the same CDR3. V and J are TRBV18 and TRBJ1-1; 7 bases are shared with TRBD1. The germline V gene encodes CDR1 KGHSH and CDR2 LQKENI. V trimming: 3 bases; J trimming: 3 bases; junction bases outside the gene matches: 1. The CDR3 totals 13 residues. CDR3 in amino acids: CASSPDRDTEAFF. The CDR3 DNA reads as TGTGCCAGCTCACCCGACAGGGACACTGAAGCTTTCTTT.